The T cell receptor beta chain described here comes from a study of T cell responses to AZD1222 COVID-19 vaccine (dated by TCRdb to the early 2020s). About the investigation overall: TCR sequencing covered 233 trial participants: 200 to 220 given two doses of AZD1222 and about 26 given two doses of MenACWY control vaccine. Trial participants were enrolled into age subgroups of 18-55, 56-69 and 70-plus years, which contained approximately 150, 28 and 58 TCR-sequenced participants, respectively. Study-level results and caveats: Because no samples from the day 14 peak response were available, repertoires could be characterized only after the peak T cell response. Participants were mostly white British and included more females than males, and it was suggested by the authors that clonal diversity may have been underestimated. After two AZD1222 doses, both the breadth and the depth of spike-specific TCRs were significantly higher than at day 0 and than in MenACWY recipients. Nearly half of unique spike-specific TCRs reportedly recognized epitopes outside regions mutated in the B.1.351 and B.1.1.7 variants. The vaccine-associated CD4 TCRs covered the entire spike protein, and the dominant responses fell in regions 160-218 and 743-854. Only five or six AZD1222 recipients were SARS-CoV-2 seropositive at baseline, limiting conclusions about previously exposed vaccinees. In the small 56-69-year group, the increase in depth fell short of significance, most likely because of low power.

On this clone: It has no known antigen specificity. Base quality data are lacking; no much larger clone is found one base away.

The CDR3 regions of human TCRbeta chains were analyzed by immunosequencing. In the source study's methods: TCRs in the repertoires were matched against a reference library of SARS-CoV-2-specific TCRs that had been generated with the MIRA antigen-specificity platform. Breadth was defined as the fraction of unique TCRs that were SARS-CoV-2-associated. Depth was defined as the fraction of total T cells that were SARS-CoV-2-associated. Using the MIRA data, every spike-specific TCR was mapped to the spike region that the TCR reacted to and assigned to either a CD4 or a CD8 class. Log10-transformed breadth and depth values were compared by one-way ANOVA with Sidak's multiple comparisons tests. Here the immuneACCESS table is served through TCRdb, limited to in-frame sequences with V and J called. Missing clones are a known gap in these copies; in checked studies unresolved V genes cover under half, and the rest lacks a known reason. The V and J calls and clone size come from that table; D and trimming were worked out from the DNA. In all, the sample holds approximately 89,000 clones, and around nine tenths of those were seen once. Around a tenth of the sample rests with the top ten.

At the junction V is shortened by 5 bases and J by 0 bases; bases outside the gene matches: 5. The CDR3 runs 16 amino acids, cysteine and phenylalanine included. Just the 48-base CDR3 DNA is kept, in frame starting at base 1. Sequences SNHLY (CDR1) and FYNNEI (CDR2) are obtained from the germline V gene. Taken with the paper, the label for time point translates to: about 28 days (+/-7) after the second vaccine dose. AZD1222 recipients with second doses at about 4 weeks or about 12 weeks were pooled, because spike-specific TCR depth and breadth did not differ between schedules. Vaccinee samples were obtained from the UK trials COV001 and COV002, which included a single-blind randomized controlled phase 2/3 trial of AZD1222 (ChAdOx1 nCoV-19) in healthy adults. Trial participant PBMC samples were collected at day 0 and day 28 after the second dose for TCRbeta chain sequencing.

The chain is encoded by TRBV2 joined to TRBJ2-2, and TRBD1 aligns with 8 junction nucleotides. The receptor was derived from an adult who received the AZD1222 COVID-19 vaccine. The sequencing used peripheral blood, collected 28 days after the second AZD1222 dose. The base sequence is TGTGCCAGCAGTCGGACAGGGATAACGAACACCGGGGAGCTGTTTTTT. Its product reads: CASSRTGITNTGELFF.